These 21 T cell receptor beta chains were sequenced from one sample in a study of response to subunit inactivated influenza vaccine. MiXCR, applied by TCRdb to the RT-PCR reads, yields one record per CDR3 protein. The repertoire includes hundreds of thousands of distinct CDR3 sequences, about 15% of them detected once, and roughly 12% sits in the top ten. Sequences were derived from PBMCs from blood, sampled about 11 days after vaccination. The source is a man aged 45-65 years who received an inactivated influenza vaccine.

This chain uses TRBV5-1 with TRBJ1-6; D might be TRBD1 (5 bases). CDR3 length equals 15 residues. The V end was cut by 4 bases, the J end by 7 bases, with 15 bases between. From germline, CDR1 is SGHRS and CDR2 YFSETQ. CDR3 bases: TGCGCCAGCAGCCCAACCGGGGCCCAAAATTCACCCCTCCACTTT. Its translation: CASSPTGAQNSPLHF.

V gene TRBV12-3 or TRBV12-4 combines with J gene TRBJ2-7; 9 bases are shared with TRBD1. The trim removed 6 bases at V and 4 bases at J, leaving 10 bases unmatched. This CDR3 is 15 amino acids long. CDR3 sequence (DNA): TGTGCCAGCAGCAAAAGGCCGGGACAGGGATACGAGCAGTACTTC. The encoded protein is CASSKRPGQGYEQYF.

This CDR3 is CSARAAGANYEQYF. The CDR3 coding sequence is TGCAGTGCTAGAGCGGCAGGGGCTAACTACGAGCAGTACTTC. V usage is TRBV20-1 and J usage is TRBJ2-7; D is possibly TRBD1 (6 bases). The CDR3 extends over 14 amino acids. Germline V lookup: CDR1 DFQATT, CDR2 SNEGSKA (reference sequence). Trimming cost V 1 base and J 3 bases, with 13 bases left between them.

The chain carries TRBV5-1 and TRBJ2-3; the match to TRBD1 covers 7 bases. CDR1 SGHRS and CDR2 YFSETQ come from the germline V gene. J gave up 5 bases and V 0 bases, and 3 bases lay outside the gene matches. The CDR3 spans 14 residues. CDR3 sequence: CASSLEGGGDTQYF. The CDR3 nucleotides read TGCGCCAGCAGCTTGGAAGGGGGCGGAGATACGCAGTATTTT.

This clonotype came up a few times. This sequence joins TRBV19 and TRBJ1-1; maybe TRBD1 (5 bases). Per germline, CDR1 LNHDA and CDR2 SQIVND (reference sequence). This CDR3 contains 13 residues. The ends were cut back, 3 bases at V and 10 bases at J, with 15 bases in the middle. The CDR3 DNA follows: TGTGCCAGTAGTATTCAGGGCACGTATCGAGCTTTCTTT. This sequence encodes CASSIQGTYRAFF.

This clonotype has just a few counts. This rearrangement joins TRBV6-5 to TRBJ2-1, with D possibly being TRBD2 (6 bases). The CDR3 covers 16 residues. Trimming removed 0 bases from V and 2 bases from J, with 11 bases in between. CDR1 is MNHEY and CDR2 is SVGAGI in the germline V gene. In DNA form, the CDR3 reads TGTGCCAGCAGTTACTCCGCGGGGCCCACCTACAATGAGCAGTTCTTC. Translating gives CASSYSAGPTYNEQFF.

The chain employs TRBV5-8 and TRBJ1-5, with D perhaps TRBD1 (5 bases). V was clipped by 0 bases and J by 7 bases, with 14 bases between them. Germline V gene lookup returns CDR1 SGHTS and CDR2 YDEGEE. The length of the CDR3 is 15 residues. The CDR3 DNA reads as TGTGCCAGCAGCTTGGCCGGGGGTTTGGGGCAGCCCCAGCATTTT. Its protein is CASSLAGGLGQPQHF.

The chain links TRBV20-1 to TRBJ2-5, with D uncertain. V was pared by 3 bases and J by 5 bases, with 16 bases between. Germline V gene lookup returns CDR1 DFQATT and CDR2 SNEGSKA (reference sequence). The CDR3 covers 14 residues. CDR3 DNA: TGCAGTGCTAGTATGGACGCACCCCGTGAGACCCAGTACTTC. Its protein is CSASMDAPRETQYF.

The chain combines TRBV12-3 or TRBV12-4 with TRBJ1-3, with D possibly being TRBD1 (5 bases). This CDR3 region has 15 residues. V dropped 2 bases and J dropped 4 bases, with 12 bases sitting between them. CDR3 protein: CASSLRGAQGNTIYF. The DNA of the CDR3 is TGTGCCAGCAGTTTACGTGGGGCGCAGGGAAACACCATATATTTT.

The chain is built from TRBV20-1 and TRBJ2-2, with a weak D call TRBD2 (7 bases). Germline values: CDR1 DFQATT, CDR2 SNEGSKA (reference sequence). Trimming shortened V by 2 bases and J by 5 bases, and 12 bases separated the two germline ends. The CDR3 runs to 14 residues. The CDR3 DNA is TGCAGTGCTAGAATCGGGGGGCGGACCGGGGAGCTGTTTTTT. Protein: CSARIGGRTGELFF.

This clonotype was recorded a few times. The J gene is TRBJ2-7, the V gene TRBV20-1, with 10 nucleotides matching TRBD2. Per germline, CDR1 DFQATT and CDR2 SNEGSKA (reference sequence). The CDR3 is 15 amino acids. J gave up 3 bases and V 2 bases, and 7 bases lay outside the gene matches. The CDR3 DNA follows: TGCAGTGCTAGATCCGGGACTAGCGTCTTCTACGAGCAGTACTTC. Protein sequence: CSARSGTSVFYEQYF.

This clonotype was observed a few times. The chain carries TRBV20-1 and TRBJ2-5; tentatively, D is TRBD1 (5 bases). The CDR3 loop spans 12 amino acids. Germline-derived CDR1 and CDR2 are DFQATT and SNEGSKA (reference sequence). Trimming cost V 0 bases and J 10 bases, with 12 bases left between them. CDR3 sequence (DNA): TGCAGTGCTAGAGACCGGGCACAGGACCAGTACTTC. This encodes CSARDRAQDQYF.

This clonotype was picked up many times. The J gene is TRBJ2-3, the V gene TRBV29-1; D unresolved. V lost 3 bases and J 2 bases, leaving 12 bases between the germline ends. The CDR3 runs 14 residues. Germline CDR1 is SQVTM and CDR2 is ANQGSEA. The CDR3 loop is CSVDRVRDTDTQYF. The CDR3 DNA is TGCAGCGTTGATAGGGTCAGAGACACAGATACGCAGTATTTT.

This clonotype was detected ten times or more. The chain joins TRBV29-1 to TRBJ2-1, with D possibly being TRBD1 (5 bases). The germline V gene encodes CDR1 SQVTM and CDR2 ANQGSEA. CDR3 size: 13 residues. Trimming took 3 bases from V and 5 from J, leaving 11 bases between them. This chain's CDR3 is CSVDRQGNNEQFF. The CDR3 nucleotides read TGCAGCGTTGATCGGCAGGGAAACAATGAGCAGTTCTTC.

This clonotype came up a few times. The rearrangement uses TRBV5-1 and TRBJ2-7; D may be TRBD1 or TRBD2 (5 bases each). The CDR3 has 14 residues. V was shortened by 4 bases and J by 2 bases, with 13 bases between the two germline ends. CDR1 and CDR2 from the germline V gene are SGHRS and YFSETQ. In nucleotides, the CDR3 is TGCGCCAGCAGCACCTGGGACGGCCCCTACGAGCAGTACTTC. It codes for CASSTWDGPYEQYF.

A few counts support this clonotype. J is TRBJ1-1 and V is TRBV10-3; D not resolved. The CDR3 length is 12 residues. CDR1 is ENHRY, CDR2 SYGVKD, per germline. Deletions cut 11 bases from V and 1 base from J, with 11 bases between. The CDR3 sequence is CAFADGNTEAFF. Here the CDR3 DNA reads TGTGCCTTCGCGGACGGGAACACTGAAGCTTTCTTT.

This rearrangement joins TRBV14 to TRBJ2-5; D unclear. Per the germline V gene, CDR1 is SGHDN and CDR2 is FVKESK. V dropped 1 base and J dropped 4 bases, with 10 bases sitting between them. The CDR3 has 14 residues. The CDR3 region has the DNA TGTGCCAGCAGCCAAGGATGGGAATTAGAGACCCAGTACTTC. Its translation: CASSQGWELETQYF.

This clonotype has a handful of counts. The J gene is TRBJ2-5, the V gene TRBV15; 9 positions agree with TRBD2. Germline CDR1 LNHNV, CDR2 YYDKDF (reference sequence). The CDR3 covers 16 residues. With V trimmed by 1 base and J by 4 bases, 7 bases remained unmatched. As DNA, the CDR3 is TGTGCCACCAGCAGAGTTGGGCGGGGGGGAGGAGAGACCCAGTACTTC. It specifies CATSRVGRGGGETQYF. Full variable domain (rest looked up from reference TRBV15 and TRBJ2-5): DAMVIQNPRYQVTQFGKPVTLSCSQTLNHNVMYWYQQKSSQAPKLLFHYYDKDFNNEADTPDNFQSRRPNTSFCFLDIRSPGLGDTAMYLCATSRVGRGGGETQYFGPGTRLLVL.

The table lists this clonotype with a few counts. This rearrangement joins TRBV6-2 or TRBV6-3 to TRBJ2-7; the D is unclear. Germline CDR1 and CDR2: MNHEY and SVGEGT. Trimming stripped 5 bases from V and 1 base from J, with 9 bases between. The CDR3 sequence is 13 residues long. In DNA, the CDR3 is TGTGCCAGCAGTACCCCCGGGTCCTACGAGCAGTACTTC. Its translation: CASSTPGSYEQYF.

V and J are TRBV7-8 and TRBJ2-5; 9 bases fit TRBD2. The CDR3 extends over 17 amino acids. The germline gives CDR1 SGHVS, CDR2 FQNEAQ. V shed 5 bases, J shed 0 bases, and the junction held 10 bases outside the gene matches. In nucleotides, the CDR3 is TGTGCCAGCAGCCCGCCGGGAAGCGGGGGGTACCAAGAGACCCAGTACTTC. Translated: CASSPPGSGGYQETQYF.

The rearrangement links TRBV27 to TRBJ1-1, with 11 bases matching TRBD1. Germline loops: CDR1 MNHEY, CDR2 SMNVEV (reference sequence). The CDR3 sequence is 16 residues long. Germline trimming cut 6 bases from V and 1 base from J; bases unmatched to any gene: 7. For the CDR3, the DNA is TGTGCCAGCAGAAAAGGACAGGGGGCCGGGAACACTGAAGCTTTCTTT. As protein: CASRKGQGAGNTEAFF.